This is a list of T cell receptor beta chains from one sample in a study of cytomegalovirus exposure and HLA in healthy donors. Here immunoSEQ multiplex PCR was the method, and the copy in TCRdb shows in-frame clones only, minus some. The data contain around 150,000 clones, 70% to 85% of them singletons. Material: PBMCs. These receptors were collected from a man aged 30 to 39 in good health and CMV-seropositive. The CDR3 runs from the conserved cysteine through the conserved F or W. Each record gives: CDR3 DNA, CDR3 protein, clone size, V gene, J gene, D gene. The D gene is left open where the match is weak. Clone size is stated in some rows and not others, as once, few, many or a class when expanded.

TGCGCCAGCAGACCTGGGACAGATCAAGAGACCCAGTACTTC	CASRPGTDQETQYF	few	TRBV5-1	TRBJ2-5	TRBD1
TGTGCCAGCAGCCCCCGACAGGGGGGGTATGGCTACACCTTC	CASSPRQGGYGYTF	.	TRBV9	TRBJ1-2	TRBD1
TGTGCCAGCAATAACAGGGGGCGTAATAATTCACCCCTCCACTTT	CASNNRGRNNSPLHF	once	TRBV27	TRBJ1-6	TRBD1
TGCGCCAGCAGCTTAAAACAGGGGATGAACACTGAAGCTTTCTTT	CASSLKQGMNTEAFF	.	TRBV5-1	TRBJ1-1	TRBD1
TGTGCCAGCAGCTGGGACAGGACGGTACGGGAGCAGTACTTC	CASSWDRTVREQYF	.	TRBV7-9	TRBJ2-7	TRBD1
TGTGCCAGCAGACAAAGCGGGTCGTCGAACACTGAAGCTTTCTTT	CASRQSGSSNTEAFF	.	TRBV6-5	TRBJ1-1	.
TGTGCCAGTAGTATACAGGGCCGCACAGATACGCAGTATTTT	CASSIQGRTDTQYF	.	TRBV19	TRBJ2-3	.
TGTGCCAGCAGCCCCGGACAGGGGGCGTGGGGGGCCAACGTCCTGACTTTC	CASSPGQGAWGANVLTF	.	TRBV7-2	TRBJ2-6	TRBD1
TGTGCCAGCGCGGGACTAGCGGGAGTCGAGCAGTACTTC	CASAGLAGVEQYF	.	TRBV18	TRBJ2-7	TRBD2
TGTGCCACCAGTTTGGACAGGGCAAGGAGGGATACGCAGTATTTT	CATSLDRARRDTQYF	.	TRBV15	TRBJ2-3	TRBD1
TGCGCCAGCAGCTTGGCAGGGGGGGAGACCCAGTACTTC	CASSLAGGETQYF	.	TRBV5-1	TRBJ2-5	.
TGTGCCAGCAGCTATAACCGAGACAATGAGCAGTTCTTC	CASSYNRDNEQFF	.	TRBV7-2	TRBJ2-1	.
TGTGCCTGGAGTGTTGTTGGGACAGGGGGGGGCGGGGAGCAGTACTTC	CAWSVVGTGGGGEQYF	once	TRBV30	TRBJ2-7	TRBD1
TGTGCCAGCAGACCGGGACAGGGGCCCTACGAGCAGTACTTC	CASRPGQGPYEQYF	once	TRBV6-5	TRBJ2-7	TRBD1
TGTGCCAGCAGTGGGGGACTAGCGGGGACCGGGGAGCTGTTTTTT	CASSGGLAGTGELFF	once	TRBV6-1	TRBJ2-2	TRBD2
TGTGCCAGCACCCCCGCGGGCAGCCGAAACCCGTACCAAGAGACCCAGTACTTC	CASTPAGSRNPYQETQYF	.	TRBV9	TRBJ2-5	.
TGTGCCAGTGGACTAGCGGGGATCCACACAGATACGCAGTATTTT	CASGLAGIHTDTQYF	few	TRBV19	TRBJ2-3	TRBD2
TGTGCCAGCAGTCTACTAGCGGGAGTTGAGCAGTTCTTC	CASSLLAGVEQFF	.	TRBV2	TRBJ2-1	TRBD2
TGCAGTCCAGGACTAGGGGGGCAGTACTTC	CSPGLGGQYF	.	TRBV20-1	TRBJ2-7	.
TGTGCCAGCAGCTTAGACAGGGCCGGGGAGCTGTTTTTT	CASSLDRAGELFF	.	TRBV11-3	TRBJ2-2	.
TGTGCCAGCAGCGTAGGAACCTCTAGGAACACCGGGGAGCTGTTTTTT	CASSVGTSRNTGELFF	.	TRBV5-6	TRBJ2-2	.
TGTGCCAGCAGTGAAGTGAGACAGGTTAATTCACCCCTCCACTTT	CASSEVRQVNSPLHF	.	TRBV2	TRBJ1-6	.
TGTGCCAGCAGTTACTCGAAGTCGGTGAACACTGAAGCTTTCTTT	CASSYSKSVNTEAFF	.	TRBV6-6	TRBJ1-1	.
TGTGCCAGTAGTATAGGCCAGTTCTCTGGAAACACCATATATTTT	CASSIGQFSGNTIYF	.	TRBV19	TRBJ1-3	.
TGTGCCAGCAGCCTCCAACAGGGGCAGCCCCAGCATTTT	CASSLQQGQPQHF	.	TRBV5-6	TRBJ1-5	TRBD1
TGTGCCAGCGGGGACAGGGTATCGGGGGAGCAGTACTTC	CASGDRVSGEQYF	.	TRBV7-6	TRBJ2-7	TRBD1